This TCR beta chain was sequenced in a study of identical twins. Study-level findings and limits: The authors drew conclusions from cross-sectional statistical analysis rather than following the same donors. Insertions ran lower in abundant cord blood beta clonotypes, though not in memory repertoires. Beta out-of-frame twin sharing showed a weaker excess.

This clonotype was detected only a few times. Antigen: not known. TCRdb processed the 5' RACE reads anew with MiXCR; each CDR3 protein has one entry. The table shows 1.5 million to 2 million distinct CDR3 sequences, with less than 35% occurring only once. Germline CDR1 SGDLS, CDR2 YYNGEE. The V end lost 0 bases, the J end lost 2 bases, and 10 bases lay between the germline ends. The CDR3 contains 15 residues. The sequence derives from a newborn girl in good health. Sequenced input: cord blood. The chain carries TRBV9 and TRBJ2-3; perhaps TRBD2 as D (6 bases). The CDR3 loop is CASSVAAGHTDTQYF. The CDR3 nucleotides are TGTGCCAGCAGCGTAGCTGCGGGGCACACAGATACGCAGTATTTT.